Shown below are 23 T cell receptor beta chains from a single sample sequenced in a study of regulatory T cells in long-lasting Graves disease. This sample's time point: persistent/refractory GD, antithyroid drugs over 5 years with positive TRAb. The TCR library was prepared using RNA isolated from PBMCs. Investigators prepared the TCR beta libraries by applying iRepertoire HTBI primers and Arm-PCR of CDR3 regions. MiXCR, applied by TCRdb to the multiplex PCR reads, yields one record per CDR3 protein. Counted here are 650,000 to 700,000 distinct CDR3 sequences, around 30% occurring once; the ten biggest clones make up 40% to 50%. The sequences come from peripheral blood mononuclear cells (PBMCs), collected when the disease was refractory, from a patient treated with antithyroid drugs. The source of these receptors is a female donor with Graves disease.

Only a few counts were recorded for this clonotype. The gene calls are TRBV27 and TRBJ1-1; 9 bases map to TRBD1. The trim removed 4 bases at V and 0 bases at J, leaving 3 bases unmatched. CDR3 length: 15 residues. The germline CDR1 and CDR2 sequences are MNHEY and SMNVEV (reference sequence). The CDR3 nucleotides are TGTGCCAGCAGTTCCCGACAGGGGGTGAACACTGAAGCTTTCTTT. Its translation: CASSSRQGVNTEAFF.

This clonotype was detected only a few times. This chain connects TRBV5-1 to TRBJ2-2, with D perhaps TRBD2 (6 bases). The CDR3 is 16 amino acids. Germline V gives CDR1 SGHRS, CDR2 YFSETQ. V lost 5 bases to trimming and J lost 1 base, with 15 bases between them. The CDR3 coding sequence is TGCGCCAGCAGACCGCGGGGACTGGAGAACACCGGGGAGCTGTTTTTT. Its translation is CASRPRGLENTGELFF.

As to this clonotype: This may be a read error, as it is one base from a much larger clone. Because it lacks the conserved phenylalanine or tryptophan at the end, this CDR3 is likely a read error. The chain combines TRBV12-3 or TRBV12-4 with TRBJ1-2; D is uncertain. Trimming removed 5 bases from V and 4 bases from J, with 8 bases in between. The CDR3 sequence is 12 residues long. The CDR3 reads CASSEVGYGYTL. The CDR3 DNA reads as TGTGCCAGCAGTGAGGTCGGCTATGGCTACACCCTC.

The chain uses TRBV6-5 and TRBJ2-5; TRBD2 matches at 14 bases. Germline trimming cut 2 bases from V and 1 base from J; bases unmatched to any gene: 6. CDR3 length: 18 residues. Germline V lookup: CDR1 MNHEY, CDR2 SVGAGI. The CDR3 reads CASSYVTSGRAGQETQYF. The CDR3 DNA is TGTGCCAGCAGTTACGTGACTAGCGGGAGGGCCGGCCAAGAGACCCAGTACTTC.

This clonotype was seen repeatedly, ten times or more. This rearrangement joins TRBV28 to TRBJ1-2, with 11 bases fitting TRBD1. CDR1 is MDHEN and CDR2 is SYDVKM in the germline V gene. This CDR3 contains 17 residues. V was pared by 5 bases and J by 6 bases, with 14 bases of the junction left unmatched. For the CDR3, the DNA is TGTGCCAGCAGTGAGCCGGGACAGGGGGAAACTACGGATGGCTACACCTTC. It translates to CASSEPGQGETTDGYTF.

The gene calls are TRBV3-1 and TRBJ1-6; TRBD1 aligns across 7 bases. Germline CDR1 and CDR2: LGHDT and YNNKEL (reference sequence). V dropped 10 bases and J dropped 6; count of bases not matched to a gene: 3. The CDR3 has 12 residues. CDR3 sequence reads: CATGQLNSPLHF. The CDR3 nucleotides read TGTGCCACGGGACAGCTTAATTCACCCCTCCACTTT.

The J gene is TRBJ2-6, the V gene TRBV9; 8 bases match TRBD1. This CDR3 contains 17 residues. CDR1 and CDR2 from the germline V gene are SGDLS and YYNGEE. Trimming removed 5 bases from V and 2 bases from J; junction bases left unmatched: 9. In DNA form, the CDR3 reads TGTGCCAGCAGACCTGACAGGGGTGTACCTGGGGCCAACGTCCTGACTTTC. Its translation is CASRPDRGVPGANVLTF. Based on the CDR3 plus reference TRBV9 and TRBJ2-6, the full variable domain is DSGVTQTPKHLITATGQRVTLRCSPRSGDLSVYWYQQSLDQGLQFLIQYYNGEERAKGNILERFSAQQFPDLHSELNLSSLELGDSALYFCASRPDRGVPGANVLTFGAGSRLTVL.

This clonotype came up many times. CDR3 in amino acids: CASSFGGWNTEAFF. For the CDR3, the DNA is TGTGCCAGCAGTTTTGGCGGATGGAACACTGAAGCTTTCTTT. J is TRBJ1-1 and V is TRBV28; no reliable D call. This CDR3 has 14 residues. Germline V gene lookup returns CDR1 MDHEN and CDR2 SYDVKM. V was cut by 3 bases and J by 1 base, with 9 bases left in between. Combining the CDR3 with reference TRBV28 and TRBJ1-1 gives the whole variable domain DVKVTQSSRYLVKRTGEKVFLECVQDMDHENMFWYRQDPGLGLRLIYFSYDVKMKEKGDIPEGYSVSREKKERFSLILESASTNQTSMYLCASSFGGWNTEAFFGQGTRLTVV.

With respect to this clonotype: Because the CDR3 is missing its conserved closing phenylalanine or tryptophan, this is likely a read error. The chain joins TRBV2 to TRBJ2-7; D is perhaps TRBD2 (6 bases). This CDR3 has 11 amino acids. V was trimmed by 9 bases and J by 6 bases, leaving 12 bases between them. The germline V gene has CDR1 SNHLY and CDR2 FYNNEI. CDR3 in amino acids: CASTTSPEQYL. DNA of the CDR3: TGTGCCAGTACTACTAGCCCCGAGCAGTACCTC.

The chain employs TRBV29-1 and TRBJ2-7, with D perhaps TRBD1 or TRBD2 (5 bases each). This CDR3 has 11 residues. From germline, CDR1 is SQVTM and CDR2 ANQGSEA. V was cut by 7 bases and J by 3 bases, with 10 bases left in between. This CDR3 is CSGGTDYEQYF. The CDR3, as DNA: TGCAGCGGTGGGACCGACTACGAGCAGTACTTC.

The chain employs TRBV15 and TRBJ1-6; tentative D call: TRBD1 (5 bases). Trimming removed 0 bases at V and 8 bases at J, with 14 bases between. The CDR3 runs to 16 residues. Per germline, CDR1 LNHNV and CDR2 YYDKDF (reference sequence). The CDR3 here is CATSRDGHGFDSPLHF. The CDR3 coding sequence is TGTGCCACCAGCAGAGATGGACACGGCTTTGATTCACCCCTCCACTTT.

This clonotype was picked up one time. The chain uses TRBV20-1 and TRBJ1-5; D unresolved. Looked up from germline, CDR1 is DFQATT and CDR2 is SNEGSKA (reference sequence). This CDR3 spans 12 amino acids. Trimming left V 8 bases short and J 5 bases short, with 13 bases between. CDR3 residues: CSTSKPDQPQHF. The DNA for the CDR3 is TGCAGTACCTCCAAGCCCGATCAGCCCCAGCATTTT.

The rearrangement uses TRBV3-1 and TRBJ2-7, with 7 nucleotides matching TRBD1. Germline CDR1 LGHDT, CDR2 YNNKEL (reference sequence). CDR3 length: 13 amino acids. Trimming took 8 bases from V and 2 from J; bases not matched to a gene: 6. The CDR3 DNA follows: TGTGCCAGCGGACGACAGGGCCCCTACGAGCAGTACTTC. It translates to CASGRQGPYEQYF.

The chain joins TRBV6-2 or TRBV6-3 to TRBJ1-2, with D uncertain. The CDR3 has 13 amino acids. Germline CDR1 and CDR2: MNHEY and SVGEGT. The V end was cut by 6 bases, the J end by 4 bases, with 12 bases between. The CDR3 loop reads CASSPDGFYGYTF. The CDR3 nucleotides are TGTGCCAGCAGCCCTGACGGATTCTATGGCTACACCTTC.

The rearrangement links TRBV10-3 to TRBJ1-2; 9 nucleotides line up with TRBD1. The CDR3 is 16 amino acids. Trimming cost V 2 bases and J 6 bases; bases outside gene matches: 10. The germline V gene encodes CDR1 ENHRY and CDR2 SYGVKD. The CDR3: CAISEHQQGASDGYTF. The CDR3 nucleotides are TGTGCCATCAGTGAGCACCAACAGGGGGCTTCGGATGGCTACACCTTC.

This clonotype was detected only a few times. The chain uses TRBV7-9 and TRBJ1-5, with TRBD1 matching 8 bases. After removal of 5 bases from V and 12 bases from J, the junction contained 12 bases not matched to a gene. The CDR3 is made up of 14 amino acids. Germline assignment: CDR1 SEHNR and CDR2 FQNEAQ (reference sequence). The CDR3 DNA reads as TGTGCCAGCAGCCGGGACAGGCCCGGGGGGGTCCAGCATTTT. Amino acid sequence: CASSRDRPGGVQHF.

This clonotype has just one count. The rearrangement uses TRBV5-1 and TRBJ2-5; 8 nucleotides line up with TRBD1. The V segment lost 6 bases and the J segment 3 bases; nucleotides outside the gene matches: 10. The CDR3 contains 15 residues. Germline V gives CDR1 SGHRS, CDR2 YFSETQ. The CDR3 loop reads CASNWGPGGEETQYF. CDR3 coding DNA: TGCGCCAGCAATTGGGGCCCAGGGGGCGAAGAGACCCAGTACTTC. Combining the CDR3 with reference TRBV5-1 and TRBJ2-5 gives the whole variable domain KAGVTQTPRYLIKTRGQQVTLSCSPISGHRSVSWYQQTPGQGLQFLFEYFSETQRNKGNFPGRFSGRQFSNSRSEMNVSTLELGDSALYLCASNWGPGGEETQYFGPGTRLLVL.

There are a few counts of this clonotype. The CDR3 region has the DNA TGTGCCAGCAACTCCGACACCCTCAATCAGCCCCAGCATTTT. It encodes CASNSDTLNQPQHF. The chain carries TRBV7-9 and TRBJ1-5, with D hard to call. The CDR3 contains 14 residues. The germline CDR1 and CDR2 sequences are SEHNR and FQNEAQ (reference sequence). The germline V and J ends were trimmed by 7 bases and 3 bases, with 13 bases remaining between them.

The chain links TRBV12-3 or TRBV12-4 to TRBJ2-2; TRBD1 is a possible D gene (6 bases). V was trimmed by 4 bases and J by 6 bases, leaving 9 bases between them. The CDR3 contains 13 residues. The CDR3 loop is CASSSKGAGELFF. The CDR3 nucleotides are TGTGCCAGCAGTTCTAAGGGGGCCGGGGAGCTGTTTTTT.

This clonotype has more than one count but fewer than ten. This sequence joins TRBV7-6 and TRBJ2-7; 8 nucleotides line up with TRBD2. J lost 5 bases, V lost 0 bases, and 6 bases had no gene match. Per the germline V gene, CDR1 is SGHVS and CDR2 is FNYEAQ. CDR3 size: 15 residues. The CDR3 spells CASSLADSGSHEQYF. In DNA form, the CDR3 reads TGTGCCAGCAGCTTAGCGGACAGCGGGAGTCACGAGCAGTACTTC.

This clonotype was seen more than once but under ten times. This chain connects TRBV19 to TRBJ1-5; 7 bases fit TRBD1. The CDR3 spans 16 residues. CDR1 is LNHDA, CDR2 SQIVND, per germline (reference sequence). With 10 bases clipped from V and 1 base from J, the junction kept 13 bases outside the gene matches. The CDR3 spells CATTQPTGPSNQPQHF. CDR3 bases: TGTGCCACCACCCAACCGACAGGGCCGAGCAATCAGCCCCAGCATTTT.

This chain connects TRBV20-1 to TRBJ1-1; D remains ambiguous. Germline values: CDR1 DFQATT, CDR2 SNEGSKA (reference sequence). V was shortened by 3 bases and J by 9 bases, with 11 bases between the two germline ends. The CDR3 length is 11 residues. CDR3 nucleotides: TGCAGTGCTAGGGAGGGAGGGAAAGCTTTCTTT. It encodes CSAREGGKAFF.

The chain employs TRBV9 and TRBJ1-1, with a weak D call TRBD1 (5 bases). V gave up 3 bases and J gave up 1 base, with 13 bases separating them. The CDR3 length is 15 residues. Germline V gene sequence: CDR1 SGDLS, CDR2 YYNGEE. As DNA, the CDR3 is TGTGCCAGCAGCGCGGCCGGGACCTGGAACACTGAAGCTTTCTTT. It translates to CASSAAGTWNTEAFF. The variable domain in full, with the rest retrieved from reference TRBV9 and TRBJ1-1, is DSGVTQTPKHLITATGQRVTLRCSPRSGDLSVYWYQQSLDQGLQFLIQYYNGEERAKGNILERFSAQQFPDLHSELNLSSLELGDSALYFCASSAAGTWNTEAFFGQGTRLTVV.